The rows below give T cell receptor beta chains drawn from one sample of a study of T cell changes during pregnancy in multiple sclerosis. Assay used: immunoSEQ multiplex PCR; TCRdb lists only in-frame clones, some missing. The sample contains around 92,000 clones, roughly 92% of which appear only once. Sequenced material: peripheral blood, taken after pregnancy. Receptor source: a female donor with multiple sclerosis, enrolled in a pregnancy study. Each CDR3 is given with its conserved first and last residue. A D gene is named only where the DNA matches it firmly. Only part of the rows carry a size: once, few, many, or a class if the clone is expanded.

j_call v_call d_call clone_size cdr3_nt cdr3_aa
TRBJ2-1 TRBV27 TRBD2 . TGTGCCAGCAGTTTAGGGACTAGCGGCAATGAGCAGTTCTTC CASSLGTSGNEQFF
TRBJ2-1 TRBV6-4 TRBD2 once TGTGCCAGCAGTGACGACGGCGGGAGTGGGGGACGGGGGCAGTTCTTC CASSDDGGSGGRGQFF
TRBJ2-1 TRBV5-8 . . TGTGCCAGCAGCTGGCCCCTAGCGTTAAGCTCCTACAATGAGCAGTTCTTC CASSWPLALSSYNEQFF
TRBJ2-1 TRBV7-9 TRBD1 . TGTGCCAGCAGCTGGACAGGGAGCTCCTACAATGAGCAGTTCTTC CASSWTGSSYNEQFF
TRBJ2-1 TRBV7-3 TRBD2 . TGTGCCAGCAGCTGGACTAGCGGGAGCTACAATGAGCAGTTCTTC CASSWTSGSYNEQFF
TRBJ2-3 TRBV11-1 . . TGTGCCAGCACCCCTGAGACAGGAGTACACTCTGGCACAGATACGCAGTATTTT CASTPETGVHSGTDTQYF
TRBJ1-1 TRBV27 . . TGTGCCAGCCAGGATTCGAACACTGAAGCTTTCTTT CASQDSNTEAFF
TRBJ1-5 TRBV21-1 . . TGTGCCAGCAGCAATGACGTCGGCGACCTAGATCAGCCCCAGCATTTT CASSNDVGDLDQPQHF
TRBJ2-5 TRBV4-3 TRBD2 . TGCGCCAGCAGCCAAGGCGGGAGGAGGGAGGAGACCCAGTACTTC CASSQGGRREETQYF
TRBJ1-4 TRBV14 . . TGTGCCAGCAGCCAATACTCAGGGAATGAAAAACTGTTTTTT CASSQYSGNEKLFF
TRBJ2-5 TRBV9 . . TGTGCCAGCAGCAAAGGGCCGGGAGTAGCAGAGACCCAGTACTTC CASSKGPGVAETQYF
TRBJ1-1 TRBV9 . . TGTGCCAGCAGCGCCCGGGGAGTGAACACTGAAGCTTTCTTT CASSARGVNTEAFF
TRBJ2-1 TRBV30 TRBD2 . TGTGCCAGGACTAGCGGGAGCTCCTACAATGAGCAGTTCTTC CARTSGSSYNEQFF
TRBJ1-2 TRBV5-5 . . TGTGCCAGCAGCTTGGAGGGGGATTATGGCTACACCTTC CASSLEGDYGYTF
TRBJ2-3 TRBV27 . once TGTGCCAGCAGTATAAGCACAGATACGCAGTATTTT CASSISTDTQYF
TRBJ1-1 TRBV9 TRBD1 once TGTGCCAGCAGCGCACAGGGGGCGTTGAACACTGAAGCTTTCTTT CASSAQGALNTEAFF
TRBJ2-2 TRBV7-7 TRBD2 once TGTGCCAGCAGCCCCCGGACTAGCCCCGCCTACGGGGAGCTGTTTTTT CASSPRTSPAYGELFF
TRBJ1-5 TRBV28 . . TGTGCCAGCAGTCCCGTGGGCGAGTCTGTTCATAGCAATCAGCCCCAGCATTTT CASSPVGESVHSNQPQHF
TRBJ2-1 TRBV6-4 TRBD2 . TGTGCCAGCAGTGTACTAGCGGGAGTTCGGGAGCAGTTCTTC CASSVLAGVREQFF
TRBJ2-3 TRBV7-2 TRBD2 . TGTGCCAGCAGCTTATCCTTTAGCGGGAGGAGGGCAGATACGCAGTATTTT CASSLSFSGRRADTQYF
TRBJ2-5 TRBV27 TRBD1 . TGTGCCAGCAGTTTAATCGCAGACGGGACAGCGATGTACTTC CASSLIADGTAMYF
TRBJ2-1 TRBV18 . . TGTGCCAGCTCAGGGGCTAGTCACTCCAATGAGCAGTTCTTC CASSGASHSNEQFF
TRBJ2-2 TRBV27 . . TGTGCCAGCAGTCCGGGGGGCTCTTGGTCGAACACCGGGGAGCTGTTTTTT CASSPGGSWSNTGELFF
TRBJ2-3 TRBV6-1 . . TGTGCCACACAGGTGGCCCTGAGCTTTACGCAGTATTTT CATQVALSFTQYF
TRBJ2-7 TRBV5-1 TRBD2 . TGCGCCAGCAGCTTATCTAGCGGTTGGTCCTACGAGCAGTACTTC CASSLSSGWSYEQYF
TRBJ2-2 TRBV5-1 TRBD1 . TGCGCCAGCAGCTCCGGGACAGGGGTCACCGGGGAGCTGTTTTTT CASSSGTGVTGELFF
TRBJ2-1 TRBV21-1 . once TGTGCCAGCAGCACAGAGGGACTAGCGGGAGCTCCCCTCTCCTACAATGAGCAGTTCTTC CASSTEGLAGAPLSYNEQFF
TRBJ2-7 TRBV19 . . TGTGCCAGTAGCCCAAAAGGGGCCTCCTACGAGCAGTACTTC CASSPKGASYEQYF
TRBJ1-4 TRBV7-9 TRBD1 . TGTGCCAGCACCTTCGGGGACAGGGGCAATGAAAAACTGTTTTTT CASTFGDRGNEKLFF
TRBJ2-1 TRBV5-1 . . TGCGCCAGCAGCCCCGGAGGCCTATACAATGAGCAGTTCTTC CASSPGGLYNEQFF
TRBJ2-5 TRBV5-8 TRBD2 . TGTGCCAGCAGCTTTAACGTCAACGGACTAGCGTACTTC CASSFNVNGLAYF
TRBJ2-1 TRBV11-3 . . TGTGCCAGCAGCTTCGCAGGGGTTGGCAATGAGCAGTTCTTC CASSFAGVGNEQFF
TRBJ2-2 TRBV18 TRBD1 . TGTGCCAGCTCTCCGATCTATTGGGACAGTTACACCGGGGAGCTGTTTTTT CASSPIYWDSYTGELFF
TRBJ1-4 TRBV28 . . TGTGCCAGCAGTCTCGCGGGCTCAACTAATGAAAAACTGTTTTTT CASSLAGSTNEKLFF
TRBJ1-1 TRBV27 TRBD1 . TGTGCCAGCAGTTCGACTGGACAGGGAATAACTGAAGCTTTCTTT CASSSTGQGITEAFF
TRBJ2-1 TRBV5-1 TRBD2 . TGCGCCAGCAGCTTTGGACTAGCGGGAGGAAAGAGTAATGAGCAGTTCTTC CASSFGLAGGKSNEQFF
TRBJ2-7 TRBV28 . . TGTGCCAGCAGCCCGAGGGAGAACGAGCAGTACTTC CASSPRENEQYF
TRBJ2-7 TRBV7-9 TRBD1 . TGTGCCAGCAGCCACGGACAGGGGGACCCCTACGAGCAGTACTTC CASSHGQGDPYEQYF